Listed below are T cell receptor beta chains from one sample, sequenced in a study of blood T cell repertoires in COVID-19. Assay used: immunoSEQ multiplex PCR; TCRdb lists only in-frame clones, some missing. The data hold just over 95,000 clones, with 90% observed a single time. Input material: peripheral blood. The receptor source for this set is a man in his fifties with acute or convalescent COVID-19. Each CDR3 is given with its conserved first and last residue. A D gene is named only where the DNA matches it firmly. Some rows mark clone size as missing; the rest say once, few, many or name a class of expanded clone.

CDR3aa	CDR3nt	abundance	v_gene	j_gene	d_gene
CASSLGIMSEQFF	TGTGCCAGCAGCTTAGGAATCATGAGTGAGCAGTTCTTC	.	TRBV7-9	TRBJ2-1	.
CASSTNGQGSSPLHF	TGTGCCAGTAGTACGAATGGACAGGGGAGTTCACCCCTCCACTTT	.	TRBV19	TRBJ1-6	TRBD1
CASSGNRGSGEKLFF	TGTGCCAGCAGCGGAAACAGGGGCAGCGGTGAAAAACTGTTTTTT	.	TRBV11-2	TRBJ1-4	TRBD1
CASSLAGNEAFF	TGCGCCAGCAGCTTGGCGGGGAATGAAGCTTTCTTT	.	TRBV5-1	TRBJ1-1	.
CASSIKNSLNTEAFF	TGTGCCAGTAGTATAAAAAACAGCCTGAACACTGAAGCTTTCTTT	.	TRBV19	TRBJ1-1	.
CASSQRRSDTQYF	TGTGCCAGCAGCCAGCGAAGGTCAGATACGCAGTATTTT	.	TRBV11-3	TRBJ2-3	.
CASTMTGVRNTEAFF	TGTGCCAGTACCATGACAGGAGTAAGGAACACTGAAGCTTTCTTT	.	TRBV19	TRBJ1-1	.
CASRRTGTSGSHQYF	TGTGCCAGCAGGAGAACCGGGACTAGCGGGAGCCACCAGTATTTT	.	TRBV28	TRBJ2-3	TRBD2
CASSLASGRPNTGELFF	TGTGCCAGCAGCTTGGCTAGCGGGAGACCGAACACCGGGGAGCTGTTTTTT	.	TRBV7-9	TRBJ2-2	TRBD2
CASSSTGGQEGLQYF	TGTGCCAGCAGTTCGACAGGGGGCCAAGAGGGCCTTCAGTACTTC	.	TRBV27	TRBJ2-4	TRBD1
CASSAGLAGSYYNEQFF	TGTGCCAGCAGCGCGGGACTAGCGGGATCCTACTACAATGAGCAGTTCTTC	.	TRBV11-3	TRBJ2-1	TRBD2
CATSGSGFIDTQYF	TGTGCCACCAGTGGTTCCGGTTTCATAGATACGCAGTATTTT	.	TRBV24-1	TRBJ2-3	.
CASSPPGKVNTEAFF	TGTGCCAGCAGTCCCCCAGGTAAAGTGAACACTGAAGCTTTCTTT	once	TRBV6-5	TRBJ1-1	.
CASSEPGTFF	TGTGCCAGCAGTGAGCCAGGAACGTTCTTC	.	TRBV2	TRBJ2-1	.
CASSYNTQGSYGYTF	TGTGCCAGCAGTTATAACACACAGGGTTCCTATGGCTACACCTTC	once	TRBV27	TRBJ1-2	.
CASSFGPRGGLRGYTF	TGTGCCAGCAGTTTTGGCCCCCGGGGGGGGCTCCGGGGCTACACCTTC	.	TRBV27	TRBJ1-2	.